Listed below are T cell receptor beta chains from one sample, sequenced in a study of PD-L1 blockade in urothelial cancer. Profiling relied on immunoSEQ multiplex PCR, and the TCRdb table lists in-frame clones only, not all of them. The repertoire has approximately 88,000 clones, roughly 89% of them found once; the top ten carry roughly 2%. The sequenced sample was PBMCs, obtained around atezolizumab (anti-PD-L1) treatment. The receptors were gathered from a man aged 55 to 70 with urothelial cancer. Each CDR3 is given with its conserved first and last residue. D genes are given only for firm matches. Some rows have no size entry. The others give once, few or many, or a class for an expanded clone.

TRBV27	TRBD1	TRBJ1-5	NA	CASRLTGGYQPQHF	TGTGCCAGCAGGTTGACAGGGGGCTATCAGCCCCAGCATTTT
TRBV28	TRBD1	TRBJ2-7	NA	CASSLWDRVVF	TGTGCCAGCAGTTTATGGGACAGGGTAGTCTTC
TRBV30	NA	TRBJ2-1	NA	CAWGRGANEQFF	TGTGCCTGGGGCAGGGGGGCGAATGAGCAGTTCTTC
TRBV7-2	TRBD2	TRBJ2-5	NA	CASSIGLAGRREETQYF	TGTGCCAGCAGCATTGGACTAGCGGGAAGGAGGGAAGAGACCCAGTACTTC
TRBV28	TRBD1	TRBJ1-1	NA	CASRTGPSEAFF	TGTGCCAGCAGGACAGGGCCCTCTGAAGCTTTCTTT
TRBV9	NA	TRBJ1-1	NA	CASSVQGNTEAFF	TGTGCCAGCAGCGTACAGGGGAACACTGAAGCTTTCTTT
TRBV5-3	NA	TRBJ1-1	NA	CARSLKGDMDREAFF	TGTGCCAGAAGCTTGAAGGGGGATATGGACAGAGAAGCTTTCTTT
TRBV29-1	NA	TRBJ1-2	NA	CSATDRTNYGYTF	TGCAGCGCTACAGACAGAACTAACTATGGCTACACCTTC
TRBV25-1	TRBD2	TRBJ2-4	NA	CASSEYRGDGAVQYF	TGTGCCAGCAGTGAATATCGGGGGGATGGGGCGGTTCAGTACTTC
TRBV30	NA	TRBJ2-2	NA	CAWGRGGSGELFF	TGTGCCTGGGGCAGGGGTGGCTCCGGGGAGCTGTTTTTT
TRBV11-3	NA	TRBJ2-7	NA	CASSSTPTDYEQYF	TGTGCCAGCAGCTCCACCCCAACAGATTACGAGCAGTACTTC
TRBV18	TRBD2	TRBJ2-5	once	CASSPPSGSTETQYF	TGTGCCAGCTCACCGCCTAGCGGGAGTACAGAGACCCAGTACTTC
TRBV27	NA	TRBJ2-7	NA	CASSPRGSGYEQYF	TGTGCCAGCAGTCCTAGGGGGTCTGGCTACGAGCAGTACTTC
TRBV28	TRBD1	TRBJ2-7	NA	CASREQGKYEQYF	TGTGCCAGCAGGGAACAGGGGAAATACGAGCAGTACTTC
TRBV5-8	TRBD1	TRBJ1-6	NA	CASSPGTGLSSYNSPLHF	TGTGCCAGCAGCCCAGGGACAGGGCTGAGCTCCTATAATTCACCCCTCCACTTT
TRBV29-1	NA	TRBJ2-7	once	CSVRTAYEQYF	TGCAGCGTCCGAACAGCCTACGAGCAGTACTTC
TRBV14	NA	TRBJ2-2	NA	CASSPGRNTGELFF	TGTGCCAGCAGCCCAGGGCGGAACACCGGGGAGCTGTTTTTT
TRBV27	NA	TRBJ2-7	once	CATSLGEQYF	TGTGCCACCTCTCTAGGCGAGCAGTACTTC
TRBV12-5	NA	TRBJ2-7	few	CASRGVAYEQYF	TGTGCTAGTAGGGGTGTGGCCTACGAGCAGTACTTC
TRBV28	TRBD1	TRBJ1-1	NA	CASSQDRGPGEAFF	TGTGCCAGCAGCCAAGACAGGGGCCCCGGGGAAGCTTTCTTT
TRBV9	NA	TRBJ1-6	NA	CASSVEDTPLHF	TGTGCCAGCAGCGTAGAAGACACACCCCTCCACTTT
TRBV27	NA	TRBJ1-1	NA	CASINRPGDTEAFF	TGTGCCAGCATCAACCGTCCAGGGGACACTGAAGCTTTCTTT
TRBV19	NA	TRBJ2-6	once	CASSDKKPDREAGANVLTF	TGTGCCAGTAGCGATAAAAAACCTGACAGGGAGGCTGGGGCCAACGTCCTGACTTTC
TRBV2	NA	TRBJ1-1	NA	CASSDDVRTEAFF	TGTGCCAGCAGTGATGACGTGAGGACTGAAGCTTTCTTT
TRBV15	NA	TRBJ1-5	NA	CATSTPFFGVGQPQHF	TGTGCCACCAGCACTCCCTTTTTCGGGGTAGGTCAGCCCCAGCATTTT
TRBV9	NA	TRBJ1-4	NA	CASSARTGSSDEKLFF	TGTGCCAGCAGCGCCCGCACAGGGAGTAGTGATGAAAAACTGTTTTTT
TRBV4-3	NA	TRBJ1-4	NA	CASSDRFYEKLFF	TGCGCCAGCAGCGACAGGTTTTACGAAAAACTGTTTTTT
TRBV6-1	TRBD2	TRBJ2-1	NA	CASTTTSGGANEQFF	TGTGCCAGCACTACGACTAGCGGGGGGGCGAATGAGCAGTTCTTC
TRBV9	TRBD1	TRBJ2-5	NA	CASSVSGQGETQYF	TGTGCCAGCAGCGTGTCGGGACAGGGGGAGACCCAGTACTTC
TRBV4-2	TRBD2	TRBJ2-5	NA	CASSQYSGGAGETQYF	TGTGCCAGCAGCCAATATAGCGGGGGGGCCGGGGAGACCCAGTACTTC
TRBV10-3	NA	TRBJ2-5	NA	CAISESEGTQYF	TGTGCCATCAGTGAGTCTGAGGGGACCCAGTACTTC
TRBV10-1	NA	TRBJ1-6	NA	CASSRDTVFPLHF	TGCGCCAGCAGCCGGGACACGGTCTTTCCCCTCCACTTT
TRBV14	NA	TRBJ1-1	NA	CASSQDRVNTEAFF	TGTGCCAGCAGCCAAGATCGGGTTAACACTGAAGCTTTCTTT
TRBV11-2	TRBD2	TRBJ2-3	NA	CASSLEGGGTDTQYF	TGTGCCAGCAGCTTGGAGGGCGGGGGGACAGATACGCAGTATTTT
TRBV2	TRBD1	TRBJ1-1	NA	CASSGRQGDPEAFF	TGTGCCAGCAGTGGCCGACAGGGGGACCCTGAAGCTTTCTTT
TRBV7-7	NA	TRBJ2-5	NA	CASGLVAGGRETQYF	TGTGCCAGCGGCTTAGTGGCAGGGGGGAGGGAGACCCAGTACTTC
TRBV12-5	TRBD2	TRBJ2-1	NA	CASGPGGAEQFF	TGTGCTAGTGGTCCGGGGGGGGCTGAGCAGTTCTTC
TRBV6-5	NA	TRBJ1-1	once	CASSWTVMNTEAFF	TGTGCCAGCAGTTGGACAGTTATGAACACTGAAGCTTTCTTT
TRBV2	NA	TRBJ1-5	NA	CASQREGRQPQHF	TGTGCCAGCCAACGGGAGGGTCGGCAGCCCCAGCATTTT
TRBV6-5	TRBD1	TRBJ2-3	NA	CASSQGQVTPDTQYF	TGTGCCAGTTCCCAGGGACAGGTTACTCCAGATACGCAGTATTTT